This TCR beta chain is drawn from a study of blood T cell repertoires in COVID-19. Across the whole study: Collection of acute and convalescent COVID-19 samples took place in the United States, Italy and Spain.

Profiled with immunoSEQ multiplex PCR; TCRdb holds only in-frame clones, not every one. Of approximately 300,000 clones listed, 80% to 90% were seen once; the top ten hold 1.2%. Trimming cost V 3 bases and J 1 base; bases outside gene matches: 2. CDR1 is LGHDT and CDR2 is YNNKEL in the germline V gene (reference sequence). The length of the CDR3 is 16 residues. Sequencing used peripheral blood. This sequence was found in a woman in her forties or fifties with acute or convalescent COVID-19. The rearrangement joins TRBV3-1 (or the pseudogene TRBV3-2) to TRBJ2-4, with 11 bases fitting TRBD2. CDR3 region: CASSHLAGGAKNIQYF. The DNA of the CDR3 is TGTGCCAGCAGCCATCTAGCGGGGGGTGCCAAAAACATTCAGTACTTC.